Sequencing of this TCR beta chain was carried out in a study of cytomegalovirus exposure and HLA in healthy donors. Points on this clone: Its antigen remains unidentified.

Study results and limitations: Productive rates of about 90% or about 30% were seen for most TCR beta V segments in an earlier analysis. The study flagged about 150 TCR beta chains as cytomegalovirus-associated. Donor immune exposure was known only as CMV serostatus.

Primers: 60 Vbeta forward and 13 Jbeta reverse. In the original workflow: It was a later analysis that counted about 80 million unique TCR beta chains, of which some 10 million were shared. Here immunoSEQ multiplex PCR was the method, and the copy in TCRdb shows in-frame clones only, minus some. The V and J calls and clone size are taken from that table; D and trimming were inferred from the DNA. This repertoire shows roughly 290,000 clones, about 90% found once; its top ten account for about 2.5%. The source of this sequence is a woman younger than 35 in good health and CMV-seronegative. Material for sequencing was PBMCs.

The CDR3 sequence: CASSVGSTGGNSYTF. The CDR3 DNA sequence: TGCGCCAGCTCAGTGGGTAGTACAGGGGGAAACAGCTACACCTTC. The V gene is TRBV5-1, the J gene TRBJ1-2; 8 bases line up with TRBD1. The germline gives CDR1 SGHRS, CDR2 YFSETQ. The CDR3 loop spans 15 amino acids. The V segment lost 7 bases and the J segment 9 bases; nucleotides outside the gene matches: 17.